This TCR beta chain is from a study of STAT5B mutations in CD4+ large granular lymphocyte leukemia (dated by TCRdb to between 2020 and 2023). Notes on the research overall: Among the healthy controls, the CDR3 'QG' motif was associated with a particular HLA allele. Flow cytometry performed on FACSCanto II or FACSVerse showed that the purified fractions had more than 95% purity among lymphocytes. TCRbeta repertoires of CD4+ T-cell large granular lymphocyte leukemia patients were compared with those of healthy blood donors. The study at large found these results: The main leukemic clonotypes were found to be private to each patient, although around 26% of the main leukemic clonotypes were detected at low frequency in the non-leukemic repertoires of other patients. TRBV06-family usage was enriched among the top patient clones (8/27) compared with healthy controls (2/35). Data were not HLA-matched; higher clonality in CD4+ versus CD8+ T-LGLL could reflect the relatively small sample size. CD4-sorted patient repertoires appeared more clonal than healthy CD4+ repertoires, and this difference persisted after removing the putative leukemic clones.

As encoded in the germline V gene (reference sequence), CDR1 is SGHKS while CDR2 is YYEKEE. The V end loses 4 bases and the J end loses 4 bases, and a stretch of 8 bases separates them. From its cysteine to its phenylalanine, the CDR3 spans 12 amino acids. Only CDR3 DNA remains: 36 bases, in frame from the first base. The healthy controls were 37 blood donors, and the buffy coats of these donors were supplied by the Finnish Red Cross blood service. All TCR-sequenced material derived from peripheral blood: patient blood samples and healthy donor buffy coats. Ficoll-Hypaque gradient centrifugation was used to isolate peripheral blood mononuclear cells. For the healthy controls, CD4+ cells were obtained from buffy coats by magnetic purification. The Gentra Puregene Cell and Tissue kit was used for genomic DNA extraction, and quantification was performed on a Qubit 2.0 fluorometer. On this clone itself: There is no known antigen for this receptor. No base quality values were provided; no much bigger clone lies one nucleotide off.

TCRbeta rearrangements were sequenced from genomic DNA using the immunoSEQ assay at survey resolution. The authors' analysis ran thus. In the TCR sequencing data, the lowest productive clonotype frequency that could be detected was 2.59 x 10-5. Only productive TCRbeta rearrangements, defined as complete and in-frame sequences, were included in the analyses. Sample clonality was computed as Simpson clonality in the immunoSEQ Analyzer version 3.0. Clones were categorized by frequency as very rare, small, medium, large (1-20%) or hyperexpanded (>20%). Generation probabilities were estimated with OLGA 1.2.3, V-gene circos plots were made with VDJtools, specificities were searched in VDJdb, and CDR3 motifs were identified with GLIPH. TCRdb retrieved this table from immuneACCESS and kept in-frame rearrangements only. Not all clones are present; in checked studies, unresolved V genes account for under half, and no reason is known for the remainder. The V and J calls and clone size are taken from that table; D and trimming were inferred from the DNA. For this sample the table gives roughly 36,000 clones, of which roughly 65% were detected only once. Of the sample, under 3.5% is held by the ten largest clones.

This chain is built from TRBV5-5 and TRBJ1-2; matching of 5 bases hints at TRBD1 as the D gene. Source material: CD4+ T cells from blood buffy coats. The clonotype comes from a human donor in good health. The CDR3: CASSPGTYGYTF. In nucleotides, the sequence is TGTGCCAGCAGCCCAGGGACCTATGGCTACACCTTC.